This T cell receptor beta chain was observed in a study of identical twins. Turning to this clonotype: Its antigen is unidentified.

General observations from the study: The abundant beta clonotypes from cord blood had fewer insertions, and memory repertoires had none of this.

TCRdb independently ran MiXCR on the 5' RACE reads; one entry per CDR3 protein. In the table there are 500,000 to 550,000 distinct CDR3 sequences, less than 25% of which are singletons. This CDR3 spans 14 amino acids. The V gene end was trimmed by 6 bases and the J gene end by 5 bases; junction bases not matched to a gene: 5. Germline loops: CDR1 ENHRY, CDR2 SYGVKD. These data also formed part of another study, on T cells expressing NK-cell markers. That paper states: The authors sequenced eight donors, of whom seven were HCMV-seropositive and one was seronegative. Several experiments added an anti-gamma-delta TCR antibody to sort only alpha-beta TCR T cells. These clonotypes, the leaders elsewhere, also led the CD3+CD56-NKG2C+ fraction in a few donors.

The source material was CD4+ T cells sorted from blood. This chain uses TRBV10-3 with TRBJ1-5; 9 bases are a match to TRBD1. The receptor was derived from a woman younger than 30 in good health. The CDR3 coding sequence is TGTGCCATCAGCGCGGACAGGGGCGATCAGCCCCAGCATTTT. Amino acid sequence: CAISADRGDQPQHF.